This T cell receptor (beta chain) was profiled in a study of cytomegalovirus exposure and HLA in healthy donors. V shed 4 bases and J shed 6 bases, with 13 bases lying between them. Per the germline V gene, CDR1 is MGHRA and CDR2 is YSYEKL. The CDR3 is 15 amino acids. Researchers ran the PCR with 60 Vbeta and 13 Jbeta primers. This table comes from immunoSEQ multiplex PCR, and its TCRdb copy is limited to in-frame clones, with some not included. The sample has roughly 200,000 clones; less than 90% are singletons. This TCR was recovered from a woman aged 25 to 39 in good health and CMV-seronegative. This chain connects TRBV4-1 to TRBJ1-6, with D possibly being TRBD1 (5 bases). Sequencing was performed on PBMCs. CDR3 in amino acids: CASSLSMGGNSPLHF. The CDR3 nucleotides read TGCGCCAGCAGCCTGTCGATGGGGGGTAATTCACCCCTCCACTTT.